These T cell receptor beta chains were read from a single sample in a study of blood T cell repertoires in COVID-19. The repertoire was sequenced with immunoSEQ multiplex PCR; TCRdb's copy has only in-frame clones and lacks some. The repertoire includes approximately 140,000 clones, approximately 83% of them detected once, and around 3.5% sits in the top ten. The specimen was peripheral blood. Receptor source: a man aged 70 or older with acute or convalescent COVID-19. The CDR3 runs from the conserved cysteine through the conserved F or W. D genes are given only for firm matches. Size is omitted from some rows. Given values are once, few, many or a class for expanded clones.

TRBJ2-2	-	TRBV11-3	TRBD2	CASSGTSTGELFF	TGTGCCAGCAGTGGGACTAGCACCGGGGAGCTGTTTTTT
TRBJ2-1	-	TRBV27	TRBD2	CASTPGQEYGLAGDNEQFF	TGTGCCAGCACACCGGGACAAGAGTACGGACTAGCGGGGGACAATGAGCAGTTCTTC
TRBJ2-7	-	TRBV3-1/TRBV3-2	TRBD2	CASSQTSGNEQYF	TGTGCCAGCAGCCAGACTAGCGGGAACGAGCAGTACTTC
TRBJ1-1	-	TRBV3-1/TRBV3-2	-	CASRRPGTEAFF	TGTGCCAGCAGAAGGCCAGGCACTGAAGCTTTCTTT
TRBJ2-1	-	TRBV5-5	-	CASSFWTAYNEQFF	TGTGCCAGCAGCTTTTGGACAGCCTACAATGAGCAGTTCTTC
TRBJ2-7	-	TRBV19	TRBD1	CASSTTGQALTYEQYF	TGTGCCAGTAGTACGACCGGACAGGCCCTTACCTACGAGCAGTACTTC
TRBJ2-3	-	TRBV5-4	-	CASSPPASTATDTQYF	TGTGCCAGCAGCCCACCCGCTAGTACCGCCACAGATACGCAGTATTTT
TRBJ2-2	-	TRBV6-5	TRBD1	CASSKRDRGTGELFF	TGTGCCAGCAGTAAGCGGGACAGGGGAACCGGGGAGCTGTTTTTT
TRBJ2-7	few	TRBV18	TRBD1	CASSPDRGLASTYEQYF	TGTGCCAGCTCACCCGACAGGGGCCTAGCGTCGACTTACGAGCAGTACTTC
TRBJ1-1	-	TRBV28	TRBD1	CASSFGTGNTEAFF	TGTGCCAGCAGTTTCGGGACAGGGAACACTGAAGCTTTCTTT
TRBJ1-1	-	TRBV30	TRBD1	CAWTRQGATEAFF	TGTGCCTGGACTAGACAGGGTGCCACTGAAGCTTTCTTT
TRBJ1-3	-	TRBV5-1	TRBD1	CASSLGRQGGNTIYF	TGCGCCAGCAGCTTGGGGAGACAGGGTGGAAACACCATATATTTT
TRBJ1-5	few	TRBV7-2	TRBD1	CASSLEGTGYSNQPQHF	TGTGCCAGCAGCTTAGAAGGGACAGGCTATAGCAATCAGCCCCAGCATTTT
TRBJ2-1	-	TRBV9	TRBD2	CASSVGVSGLGEQFF	TGTGCCAGCAGCGTAGGCGTTAGCGGGCTGGGGGAGCAGTTCTTC
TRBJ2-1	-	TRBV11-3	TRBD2	CASSLNGGGGEQFF	TGTGCCAGCAGCTTAAATGGCGGGGGAGGTGAGCAGTTCTTC
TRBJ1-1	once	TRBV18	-	CASSPSPGTIHTEAFF	TGTGCCAGCTCACCAAGTCCAGGGACTATTCACACTGAAGCTTTCTTT
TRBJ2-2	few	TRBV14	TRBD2	CASSPYRGGGTGELFF	TGTGCCAGCAGCCCCTACCGGGGCGGGGGCACCGGGGAGCTGTTTTTT
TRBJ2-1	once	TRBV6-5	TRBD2	CASSYRLREEEQFF	TGTGCCAGCAGTTACCGTTTGCGGGAGGAAGAGCAGTTCTTC
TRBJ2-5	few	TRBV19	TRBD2	CASSSGLAGVGETQYF	TGTGCCAGTAGTAGCGGACTAGCGGGAGTCGGTGAGACCCAGTACTTC
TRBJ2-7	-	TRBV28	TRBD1	CASSGRDSPYEQYF	TGTGCCAGCAGTGGCCGGGACAGCCCCTACGAGCAGTACTTC
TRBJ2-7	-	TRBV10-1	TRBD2	CASSEKLLREKMAQYF	TGCGCCAGCAGTGAAAAACTTTTGCGGGAGAAGATGGCGCAGTACTTC
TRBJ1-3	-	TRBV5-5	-	CASSLSGASGNTIYF	TGTGCCAGCAGCTTATCAGGGGCCTCTGGAAACACCATATATTTT
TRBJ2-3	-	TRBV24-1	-	CATSERQGGTDTQYF	TGTGCCACCAGTGAGAGGCAGGGTGGCACAGATACGCAGTATTTT
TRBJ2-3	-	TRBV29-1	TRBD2	CSVELAGLQYF	TGCAGCGTTGAACTAGCGGGACTGCAGTATTTT
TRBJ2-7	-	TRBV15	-	CATSRGLDAYEQYF	TGTGCCACCAGCAGAGGACTCGATGCCTACGAGCAGTACTTC
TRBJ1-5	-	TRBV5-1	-	CASSLTGINQPQHF	TGCGCCAGCAGCTTGACAGGGATCAATCAGCCCCAGCATTTT
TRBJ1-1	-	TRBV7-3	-	CASSLAGRNTEAFF	TGTGCCAGCAGCTTAGCGGGGAGGAACACTGAAGCTTTCTTT
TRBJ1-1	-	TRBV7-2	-	CASSLAMRNTEAFF	TGTGCCAGCAGCTTAGCCATGAGGAACACTGAAGCTTTCTTT